This T cell receptor beta chain was obtained from a study of CD8+ T cells in alopecia areata. The treatment here: oral pan-JAK inhibitor, 5-10 mg twice daily. The CDR3 contains 16 residues. V shed 5 bases, J shed 6 bases, and the junction held 14 bases outside the gene matches. The V gene's germline CDR1 is SSHAT and CDR2 FNYEAQ (reference sequence). General study findings and limits: Scalp clonality and expanded CD8+ clones among the top 100 fell significantly with tofacitinib. Scalp specimens additionally yield sequences from normal skin's resident alphabeta T cells.

In the case of this clone: What it binds is not known.

The authors extracted RNA and reverse transcribed it into cDNA as the sequencing template. Here immunoSEQ multiplex PCR was the method, and the copy in TCRdb shows in-frame clones only, minus some. Here the sample spans 150,000 to 250,000 clones, 58% being singletons. The clonotype comes from a human donor with alopecia areata. The chain recombines TRBV7-7 with TRBJ2-5; TRBD2 matches 8 bases. The sample was CD4+ T cells sorted from blood, taken at week 24, from a patient treated with tofacitinib. In nucleotides, the CDR3 is TGTGCCAGCAGCCAGTACATGAGCGGGGGTAGACAGACCCAGTACTTC. Protein: CASSQYMSGGRQTQYF.